This T cell receptor (beta chain) was identified in a study of identical twins. Concerning this clonotype: Its antigen remains unknown.

V was trimmed by 6 bases and J by 0 bases, leaving 16 bases between them. The CDR3 has 17 amino acids. The germline V gene encodes CDR1 SGHTS and CDR2 YDEGEE. Each CDR3 protein is one row after TCRdb ran MiXCR on the 5' RACE reads. Here the sample spans 700,000 to 950,000 distinct CDR3 sequences, 9% to 15% being singletons. General study findings and limits: A lower insertion count was a feature of abundant cord blood beta clonotypes, with no such feature in memory repertoires. Cross-sectional statistics underpinned the conclusions; the same donors were not followed.

The data also belong to a second study, concerning yellow fever vaccine responses in identical twins.

This chain links TRBV5-8 with TRBJ2-6; D is possibly TRBD2 (5 bases). The TCR comes from a woman between 18 and 30 years old in good health. Input material: PBMCs. The DNA for the CDR3 is TGTGCCAGCACCCCCGGACTGGCGACCTCTGGGGCCAACGTCCTGACTTTC. Its translation is CASTPGLATSGANVLTF.